Presented here are 13 T cell receptor beta chains from one specimen sequenced in a study of control samples from healthy donors and cancer patients. The method was immunoSEQ multiplex PCR; TCRdb's version includes in-frame clones alone and lacks a portion of them. The top ten clones hold 1% of a sample with over 150,000 clones, roughly 95% of them seen once. The sequenced material came from blood. The receptors stem from a woman aged 30 to 39 in good health.

This chain links TRBV7-3 with TRBJ2-2, with 13 bases identical to TRBD2. This CDR3 spans 19 amino acids. Germline-derived CDR1 and CDR2 are SGHTA and FQGTGA. Germline trimming cut 5 bases from V and 1 base from J; bases unmatched to any gene: 10. The DNA of the CDR3 is TGTGCCAGCAGCCACAGAGCGCGACTAGCGGGAGGGAACACCGGGGAGCTGTTTTTT. Residues: CASSHRARLAGGNTGELFF. Looking up the rest from reference TRBV7-3 and TRBJ2-2 gives the full variable domain: GAGVSQTPSNKVTEKGKYVELRCDPISGHTALYWYRQSLGQGPEFLIYFQGTGAADDSGLPNDRFFAVRPEGSVSTLKIQRTERGDSAVYLCASSHRARLAGGNTGELFFGEGSRLTVL.

The chain combines TRBV19 with TRBJ1-5; weak D call: TRBD1 (6 bases). In germline, CDR1 is LNHDA, CDR2 SQIVND (reference sequence). Deletions cut 1 base from V and 3 bases from J, with 7 bases between. The CDR3 is made up of 14 amino acids. DNA of the CDR3: TGTGCCAGTAGTATAGGACAGGTCAATCAGCCCCAGCATTTT. It yields the protein CASSIGQVNQPQHF.

The gene calls are TRBV15 and TRBJ2-5; D is unresolved. The CDR3 spans 13 residues. The ends were cut back, 4 bases at V and 5 bases at J, with 11 bases in the middle. Germline V lookup: CDR1 LNHNV, CDR2 YYDKDF (reference sequence). CDR3 bases: TGTGCCACCAGCATGGACCCGAGGGAGACCCAGTACTTC. It translates to CATSMDPRETQYF.

The V gene is TRBV7-9, the J gene TRBJ1-4; 7 nucleotides line up with TRBD1. The CDR3 runs to 17 residues. CDR1 is SEHNR and CDR2 is FQNEAQ in the germline V gene (reference sequence). With V trimmed by 0 bases and J by 0 bases, 4 bases remained unmatched. The CDR3 DNA reads TGTGCCAGCAGCTTAGCGGAAGGGGGCGCAACTAATGAAAAACTGTTTTTT. This codes for CASSLAEGGATNEKLFF.

This rearrangement joins TRBV27 to TRBJ1-5, with 8 bases identical to TRBD1. V dropped 5 bases and J dropped 7; count of bases not matched to a gene: 4. The CDR3 covers 13 residues. The germline CDR1 and CDR2 sequences are MNHEY and SMNVEV (reference sequence). CDR3: CASSHRGSQPQHF. The DNA of the CDR3 is TGTGCCAGCAGTCACAGGGGGAGCCAGCCCCAGCATTTT.

V gene TRBV28 combines with J gene TRBJ1-1, with TRBD1 matching 8 bases. Germline trimming cut 2 bases from V and 0 bases from J; bases unmatched to any gene: 2. The germline V gene encodes CDR1 MDHEN and CDR2 SYDVKM. The CDR3 is 15 amino acids. DNA of the CDR3: TGTGCCAGCAGTTTAATGGACAGGGTGAACACTGAAGCTTTCTTT. Protein: CASSLMDRVNTEAFF.

This clone was counted once. The V and J genes are TRBV19 and TRBJ2-1, with D possibly TRBD1 on 6 matching bases. Trimming took 5 bases from V and 6 from J, leaving 23 bases between them. CDR3 length equals 17 residues. CDR1 and CDR2 from the germline V gene are LNHDA and SQIVND (reference sequence). DNA for the CDR3: TGTGCCAGTAGTGCAACCCTTTTTGGGGGCAGGAGCAATGAGCAGTTCTTC. This codes for CASSATLFGGRSNEQFF.

The rearrangement joins TRBV27 to TRBJ1-2; D not resolved. This CDR3 has 13 amino acids. Germline CDR1 reads MNHEY; CDR2 reads SMNVEV (reference sequence). The V and J ends lost 0 bases and 7 bases respectively, with 9 bases between them. In DNA form, the CDR3 reads TGTGCCAGCAGTTTATCCAGCCCGGGTGGCTACACCTTC. Its translation: CASSLSSPGGYTF.

V is TRBV24-1 and J is TRBJ1-1; 12 bases agree with TRBD1. Germline CDR1 is KGHDR and CDR2 is SFDVKD. The V and J ends lost 10 bases and 5 bases, in that order; junction bases with no gene match: 13. The CDR3 is made up of 16 amino acids. As DNA, the CDR3 is TGTGCCACTGATGCGCGGGACAGGGGGCGCGGGACTGAAGCTTTCTTT. Residues: CATDARDRGRGTEAFF.

This sequence joins TRBV18 and TRBJ1-1; 10 bases line up with TRBD1. V gave up 1 base and J gave up 11 bases; unmatched junction bases: 13. CDR1 KGHSH and CDR2 LQKENI come from the germline V gene. The CDR3 covers 16 residues. CDR3 region: CASSPQQTGGESAAFF. CDR3 coding DNA: TGTGCCAGCTCACCACAACAGACAGGGGGCGAATCGGCCGCTTTCTTT.

The gene calls are TRBV28 and TRBJ2-1; the match to TRBD2 covers 13 bases. The CDR3 is 16 amino acids. Germline V gene sequence: CDR1 MDHEN, CDR2 SYDVKM. J was trimmed by 9 bases and V by 3 bases; bases with no gene match: 8. DNA of the CDR3: TGTGCCAGCAGTTTTCCTGGACTAGCGGGAGCCCCTGAGCAGTTCTTC. Amino acid sequence: CASSFPGLAGAPEQFF.

The DNA of the CDR3 is TGTGCCAGCAGCTTTAACCTGGACGGAACAAACTATAATTCACCCCTCCACTTT. This gives the protein CASSFNLDGTNYNSPLHF. The chain combines TRBV5-5 with TRBJ1-6; D is ambiguous. V was clipped by 2 bases and J by 3 bases, with 18 bases between them. From germline, CDR1 is SGHKS and CDR2 YYEKEE (reference sequence). This CDR3 has 18 residues.

The chain is built from TRBV9 and TRBJ1-3; D call uncertain. V lost 0 bases and J lost 0, with 4 bases in between. The length of the CDR3 is 14 residues. CDR1 is SGDLS, CDR2 YYNGEE, per germline. The CDR3 here is CASSVGTSGNTIYF. CDR3 coding DNA: TGTGCCAGCAGCGTAGGGACCTCTGGAAACACCATATATTTT.